A selection of T cell receptor beta chains follows, all from one sample in a study of cytomegalovirus exposure and HLA in healthy donors. Here immunoSEQ multiplex PCR was the method, and the copy in TCRdb shows in-frame clones only, minus some. Of 120,000 or so clones listed, about 90% are singletons. Sequenced input: PBMCs. These receptor sequences come from a man in his forties or fifties in good health and CMV-seronegative. The CDR3 runs from the conserved cysteine through the conserved F or W. Fields, in order: V gene, clone size, D gene, J gene, CDR3 DNA, CDR3 protein. The D gene is left open where the match is weak. Clone size appears in some rows only: once, few, many, or a class for an expanded clone.

TRBV4-1	NA	NA	TRBJ1-2	TGCGCCAGCAGCCAACCTCTTTTCCCCTATGGCTACACCTTC	CASSQPLFPYGYTF
TRBV30	NA	NA	TRBJ1-1	TGTGCCTGGAGTTCTTGGGGGGGGAACACTGAAGCTTTCTTT	CAWSSWGGNTEAFF
TRBV6-5	NA	NA	TRBJ1-1	TGTGCCAGTCAGCGAATCATGAACACTGAAGCTTTCTTT	CASQRIMNTEAFF
TRBV2	NA	TRBD1	TRBJ1-2	TGTGCCAGCAGTCTGGACAGGGGGAGCTATGGCTACACCTTC	CASSLDRGSYGYTF
TRBV5-8	NA	TRBD1	TRBJ1-5	TGTGCCAGCAGCTATGGGACAGGGCGCAATCAGCCCCAGCATTTT	CASSYGTGRNQPQHF
TRBV7-9	once	NA	TRBJ2-2	TGTGCCAGCAGCTTAGGGCGGTTGAACACCGGGGAGCTGTTTTTT	CASSLGRLNTGELFF
TRBV18	NA	TRBD1	TRBJ2-1	TGTGCCAGCTCACCACAGGGACAGACCCATGAGCAGTTCTTC	CASSPQGQTHEQFF
TRBV12-5	NA	TRBD1	TRBJ2-1	TGTGCTAGTGGCCTTGGACAGGGATCGGGGGCGTTCTTC	CASGLGQGSGAFF
TRBV5-4	few	NA	TRBJ1-1	TGTGCCAGCAGCTTGTACTCCACGAACACTGAAGCTTTCTTT	CASSLYSTNTEAFF
TRBV6-5	NA	NA	TRBJ1-2	TGTGCCAGCAGTTACTCCCTGGCAGGCATCTATGGCTACACCTTC	CASSYSLAGIYGYTF
TRBV19	NA	NA	TRBJ2-4	TGTGCCAGTAGTATCCCCGCAGGCCTAGCCAAAAACATTCAGTACTTC	CASSIPAGLAKNIQYF
TRBV28	NA	NA	TRBJ1-5	TGTGCCAGCAGTTTATCAGGGTTGGGTCAGCCCCAGCATTTT	CASSLSGLGQPQHF
TRBV6-1	NA	NA	TRBJ1-4	TGTGCCAGCTTGGATTGGGCCCGCCTGAGTGAAAAACTGTTTTTT	CASLDWARLSEKLFF
TRBV9	NA	TRBD1	TRBJ1-3	TGTGCCAGCAGCGTAGACAGGGGTGACACCATATATTTT	CASSVDRGDTIYF
TRBV9	once	NA	TRBJ2-5	TGTGCCAGCAGCCCCACAGGGAAAGGAGGCCAAGAGACCCAGTACTTC	CASSPTGKGGQETQYF
TRBV7-8	NA	TRBD1	TRBJ2-5	TGTGCCAGCAGTAATGACAGGGAAGAGACCCAGTACTTC	CASSNDREETQYF
TRBV7-2	NA	TRBD1	TRBJ2-2	TGTGCCAGCGTAACGGACAGGAGAGCCGGGGAGCTGTTTTTT	CASVTDRRAGELFF
TRBV6-1	NA	NA	TRBJ1-5	TGTGCCAGCAGTGAATGGGGGGTGGGCAATCAGCCCCAGCATTTT	CASSEWGVGNQPQHF
TRBV2	NA	TRBD1	TRBJ2-3	TGTGCCAGCAGTGGGGGGGACAGGGTTGGAGATACGCAGTATTTT	CASSGGDRVGDTQYF
TRBV5-5	few	TRBD1	TRBJ1-2	TGTGCCAGCAGGGGACAGGGAGAATATGGCTACACCTTC	CASRGQGEYGYTF
TRBV28	NA	TRBD2	TRBJ2-3	TGTGCCAGCAGATTGACTAGCGGGGGGAGCACAGATACGCAGTATTTT	CASRLTSGGSTDTQYF
TRBV6-1	NA	NA	TRBJ2-7	TGTGCCAGCAGTGTGCCCAGGGCTGGGAACGAGCAGTACTTC	CASSVPRAGNEQYF
TRBV5-1	NA	NA	TRBJ2-6	TGCGCCAGCAGCCCAGGCAGCTATCCAACTGGGGCCAACGTCCTGACTTTC	CASSPGSYPTGANVLTF
TRBV28	few	TRBD1	TRBJ2-1	TGTGCCAGCAGCCGACAGGGGGCGGTCAATGAGCAGTTCTTC	CASSRQGAVNEQFF
TRBV5-1	NA	TRBD2	TRBJ2-1	TGCGCCAGCAGCTTGGGGGGACTAGCGGGGGGCAATGAGCAGTTCTTC	CASSLGGLAGGNEQFF
TRBV6-1	NA	NA	TRBJ2-4	TGTGCCAGCACAACGGCGGCCGGAGTGAACATTCAGTACTTC	CASTTAAGVNIQYF
TRBV28	once	TRBD1	TRBJ2-7	TGTGCCAGCAGGGGACAGGGGGCGACCTACGAGCAGTACTTC	CASRGQGATYEQYF
TRBV15	NA	TRBD2	TRBJ2-1	TGTGCCACCAGCAGAGGTCAGGGACTAGCCGATGTCTCTCACAATGAGCAGTTCTTC	CATSRGQGLADVSHNEQFF
TRBV6-5	once	NA	TRBJ1-4	TGTGCCAGCAGTCCAGGGGAGGGCACTAATGAAAAACTGTTTTTT	CASSPGEGTNEKLFF
TRBV7-9	NA	TRBD1	TRBJ2-5	TGTGCCAGCAGCCTGACAGGGCGACGTAACGAGACCCAGTACTTC	CASSLTGRRNETQYF
TRBV6-1	NA	NA	TRBJ2-2	TGTGCCAGCAGTGTTTTTACAGGGACCGGGGAGCTGTTTTTT	CASSVFTGTGELFF